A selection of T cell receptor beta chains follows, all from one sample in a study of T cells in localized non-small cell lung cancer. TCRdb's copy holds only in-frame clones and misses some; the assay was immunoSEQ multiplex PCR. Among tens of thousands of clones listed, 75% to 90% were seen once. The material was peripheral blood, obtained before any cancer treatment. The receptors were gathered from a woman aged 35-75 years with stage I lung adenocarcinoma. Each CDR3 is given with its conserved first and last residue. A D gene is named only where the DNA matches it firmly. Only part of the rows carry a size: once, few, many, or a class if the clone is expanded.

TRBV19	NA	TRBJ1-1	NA	TGTGCCAGTAGTATATCCCAGGGGCGGACTGAAGCTTTCTTT	CASSISQGRTEAFF
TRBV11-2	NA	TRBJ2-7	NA	TGTGCCAGCAGCTTGTACTCGGGCCCCAACTACGAGCAGTACTTC	CASSLYSGPNYEQYF
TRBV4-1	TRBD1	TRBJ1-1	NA	TGCGCCAGCAGCCAAGACCCAGGGGGCAACACTGAAGCTTTCTTT	CASSQDPGGNTEAFF
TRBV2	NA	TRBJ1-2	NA	TGTGCCAGCACTGCTCAGTCCCCCAACTATGGCTACACCTTC	CASTAQSPNYGYTF
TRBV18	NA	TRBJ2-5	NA	TGTGCCAGCTCACCGACGGACCGAGAGACCCAGTACTTC	CASSPTDRETQYF
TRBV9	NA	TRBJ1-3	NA	TGTGCCAGCAGCGTGGGTAGCTCTGGAAACACCATATATTTT	CASSVGSSGNTIYF
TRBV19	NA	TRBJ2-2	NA	TGTGCCAGTAGTATAGGCAGGGACACCGGGGAGCTGTTTTTT	CASSIGRDTGELFF
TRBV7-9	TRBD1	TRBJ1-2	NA	TGTGCCAGCAGCTTAAAACCCCGACAGGGTGGAGACTATGGCTACACCTTC	CASSLKPRQGGDYGYTF
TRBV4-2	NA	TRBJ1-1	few	TGTGCCAGCAGCCAAACTACAGGGACTGAAGCTTTCTTT	CASSQTTGTEAFF
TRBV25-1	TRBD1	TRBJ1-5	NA	TGTGCCAGCAGTGAATTGGGGACAGGGGATCAGCCCCAGCATTTT	CASSELGTGDQPQHF
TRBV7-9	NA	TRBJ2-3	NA	TGTGCCAGCATCCTCGAGGGGTCTTCTGCGGATACGCAGTATTTT	CASILEGSSADTQYF
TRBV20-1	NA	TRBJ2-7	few	TGCAGTGCTAGCGTGACCCCCGAGCAGTACTTC	CSASVTPEQYF
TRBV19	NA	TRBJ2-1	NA	TGTGCCAGTAGTAGGGACAACTACAATGAGCAGTTCTTC	CASSRDNYNEQFF
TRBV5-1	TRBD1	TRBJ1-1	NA	TGCGCCAGCAGCTCCGGGACAGAGAACACTGAAGCTTTCTTT	CASSSGTENTEAFF
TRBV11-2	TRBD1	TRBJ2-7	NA	TGTGCCAGCAGCCCCTCCGGGACAGGGGCCTCCTACGAGCAGTACTTC	CASSPSGTGASYEQYF
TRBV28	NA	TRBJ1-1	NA	TGTGCCAGCAGCCTCCGTGCTGAAGCTTTCTTT	CASSLRAEAFF
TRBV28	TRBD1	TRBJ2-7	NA	TGTGCCAGCACCCCGGGACAGGGGGCCTACGAGCAGTACTTC	CASTPGQGAYEQYF
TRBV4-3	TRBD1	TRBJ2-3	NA	TGCGCCAGCAGCTCGCATCAACAACGGACAGGGGGATCAGATACGCAGTATTTT	CASSSHQQRTGGSDTQYF
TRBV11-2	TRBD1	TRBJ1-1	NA	TGTGCCAGCAGCTTCGGGACAGGGGTGAACACTGAAGCTTTCTTT	CASSFGTGVNTEAFF
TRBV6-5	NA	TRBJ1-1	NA	TGTGCCAGCAGTTACCAAATGGTCTATGACACTGAAGCTTTCTTT	CASSYQMVYDTEAFF
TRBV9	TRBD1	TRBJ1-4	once	TGTGCCAGCAGCGTCGGACCCGGGACAGTAAATGAAAAACTGTTTTTT	CASSVGPGTVNEKLFF
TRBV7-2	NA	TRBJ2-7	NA	TGTGCCAGCAGCTTAGCAGGGATGGGACCCTACGAGCAGTACTTC	CASSLAGMGPYEQYF
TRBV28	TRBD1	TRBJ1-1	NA	TGTGCCAGCAGCTCGGGACAGGGAACTGAAGCTTTCTTT	CASSSGQGTEAFF
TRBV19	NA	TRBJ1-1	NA	TGTGCCAGTAGCCCCAGGGGCCGCTTTGAAGCTTTCTTT	CASSPRGRFEAFF
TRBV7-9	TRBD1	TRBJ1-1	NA	TGTGCCAGCACCTCTTTAGGGGGGACAGGGTGGATGAACACTGAAGCTTTCTTT	CASTSLGGTGWMNTEAFF
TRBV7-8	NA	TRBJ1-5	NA	TGTGCCAGCAGCCCCCGGGACGGGGGGAATCAGCCCCAGCATTTT	CASSPRDGGNQPQHF
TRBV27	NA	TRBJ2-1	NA	TGTGCCAGCAGTTTTTCGGCAGGGGCCCTATACAATGAGCAGTTCTTC	CASSFSAGALYNEQFF
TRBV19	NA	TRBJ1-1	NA	TGTGCCAGTAGTTATCGGATGAACACTGAAGCTTTCTTT	CASSYRMNTEAFF
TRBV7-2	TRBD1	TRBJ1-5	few	TGTGCCAGCAGCCGCGACAGGGACCAGCCCCAGCATTTT	CASSRDRDQPQHF
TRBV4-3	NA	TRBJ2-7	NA	TGCGCCAGCAGCACATCATCCGGTACGGAGCAGTACTTC	CASSTSSGTEQYF
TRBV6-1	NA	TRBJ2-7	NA	TGTGCCAGCAGGGCAACCTCCTACGAGCAGTACTTC	CASRATSYEQYF
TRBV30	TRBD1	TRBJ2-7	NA	TGTGCCTGGAGTCCACGACAGGGGCTTTCTCACGAGCAGTACTTC	CAWSPRQGLSHEQYF
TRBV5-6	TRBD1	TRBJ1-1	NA	TGTGCCAGCAGCCCTACAGGGGAGACTGAAGCTTTCTTT	CASSPTGETEAFF
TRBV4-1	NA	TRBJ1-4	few	TGCGCCAGCAGCCAAGATCTCCAGATGACAGCAACTAATGAAAAACTGTTTTTT	CASSQDLQMTATNEKLFF
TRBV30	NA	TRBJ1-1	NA	TGTGCCTGGAGTAATGACATACGGAACACTGAAGCTTTCTTT	CAWSNDIRNTEAFF
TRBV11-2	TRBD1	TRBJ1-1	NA	TGTGCCAGCAGCCCAACAGGGGACACTGAAGCTTTCTTT	CASSPTGDTEAFF
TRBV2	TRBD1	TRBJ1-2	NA	TGTGCCAGCAGTCAGACAGGGAGAAACTATGGCTACACCTTC	CASSQTGRNYGYTF
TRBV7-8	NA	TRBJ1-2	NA	TGTGCCAGCAGCTTTCGCGGGAGCTATGGCTACACCTTC	CASSFRGSYGYTF
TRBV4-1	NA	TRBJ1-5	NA	TGCGCCAGCAGCCAAGATTCGGAAAGGCCCCAGCATTTT	CASSQDSERPQHF
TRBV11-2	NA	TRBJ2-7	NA	TGTGCCAGCAGCCCTCAATCTGGGCTCTACGAGCAGTACTTC	CASSPQSGLYEQYF
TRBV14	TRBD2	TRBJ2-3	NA	TGTGCCAGCAGCGCGCAGGGACTAGCGGTTGGTACGCAGTATTTT	CASSAQGLAVGTQYF
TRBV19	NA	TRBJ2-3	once	TGTGCCAGTAGTATCACACCAAGCACAGATACGCAGTATTTT	CASSITPSTDTQYF
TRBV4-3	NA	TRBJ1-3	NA	TGCGCCAGCAGCCAAGATGATGGAAACACCATATATTTT	CASSQDDGNTIYF
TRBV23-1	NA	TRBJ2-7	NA	TGCGCCAGCAGCCCGATTGTACCCTTCTCCTACGAGCAGTACTTC	CASSPIVPFSYEQYF
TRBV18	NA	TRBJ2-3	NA	TGTGCCAGCTCACCCAGGGGAACAGATACGCAGTATTTT	CASSPRGTDTQYF
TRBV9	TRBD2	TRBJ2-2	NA	TGTGCCAGCAGCGTAGCTAGCGGGGGAACCGGGGAGCTGTTTTTT	CASSVASGGTGELFF
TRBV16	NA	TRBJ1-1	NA	TGTGCCAGCAGCCACTCCCGAACAGGAGGCACTGAAGCTTTCTTT	CASSHSRTGGTEAFF
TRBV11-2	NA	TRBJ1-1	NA	TGTGCCAGCAGCTTAAGAGGGGCAGGGAGTGAGGACACTGAAGCTTTCTTT	CASSLRGAGSEDTEAFF
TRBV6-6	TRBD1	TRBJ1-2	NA	TGTGCCGCCAAATCGCCGGACAGGGTCTATGGCTACACCTTC	CAAKSPDRVYGYTF
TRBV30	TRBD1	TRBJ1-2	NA	TGTGCCTCGACCCAGGGGGGGGCAGATGGCTACACCTTC	CASTQGGADGYTF
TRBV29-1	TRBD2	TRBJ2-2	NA	TGCAGCGCTTCTAGCGGGGGGTTGACCGGGGAGCTGTTTTTT	CSASSGGLTGELFF
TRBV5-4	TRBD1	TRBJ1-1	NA	TGTGCCAGCAGCTTCAACAGGGGGCAGGATACTGAAGCTTTCTTT	CASSFNRGQDTEAFF
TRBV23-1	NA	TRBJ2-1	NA	TGCGCCAGCAGTCAATCTTCGGAGCCGGGGAATGAGCAGTTCTTC	CASSQSSEPGNEQFF
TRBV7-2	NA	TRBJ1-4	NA	TGTGCCAGCAGCTTAGGGCTGGGTGGGACACATGAAAAACTGTTTTTT	CASSLGLGGTHEKLFF
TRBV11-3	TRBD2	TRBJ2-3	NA	TGTGCCAGCAGTCCACCGAGACTAGCGGGGCAAGGCACGCAGTATTTT	CASSPPRLAGQGTQYF